The next 23 T cell receptor beta chains were all read from a single sample in a study of shared clonotypes between healthy human individuals. Profiling relied on immunoSEQ multiplex PCR, and the TCRdb table lists in-frame clones only, not all of them. The data show roughly 2.2 million clones, roughly 90% seen once. Sample: naive CD4+ T cells from PBMCs. The subset here: CD45RA+ positively selected. Receptors originate from a man between 18 and 29 years old in good health. Some clones in this sample may be carry-over from other donors' samples.

The CDR3 here is CASRQGTGGTGELFF. The CDR3 DNA follows: TGTGCCAGCAGACAAGGGACAGGGGGCACCGGGGAGCTGTTTTTT. The V gene is TRBV7-3, the J gene TRBJ2-2; 11 bases agree with TRBD1. V shed 6 bases and J 4 bases; nucleotides not matched to a gene: 4. The germline CDR1 and CDR2 sequences are SGHTA and FQGTGA. The CDR3 extends over 15 amino acids.

V gene TRBV4-1 combines with J gene TRBJ2-7, with unresolved D. Trimming left V 2 bases short and J 3 bases short, with 11 bases between. In germline, CDR1 is MGHRA, CDR2 YSYEKL. This CDR3 has 14 amino acids. CDR3 coding DNA: TGCGCCAGCAGCCAATCGAACAGAAACTACGAGCAGTACTTC. Protein product: CASSQSNRNYEQYF.

CDR3 in amino acids: CASSPTGGAANQPQHF. In DNA form, the CDR3 reads TGTGCCAGCTCTCCAACGGGGGGAGCGGCCAATCAGCCCCAGCATTTT. The chain employs TRBV18 and TRBJ1-5; a weak D match, TRBD1 (5 bases). Germline lookup yields CDR1 KGHSH and CDR2 LQKENI. The CDR3 consists of 16 residues. V gave up 6 bases and J gave up 3 bases, with 18 bases separating them. Drawing the rest from reference TRBV18 and TRBJ1-5, the complete variable domain is NAGVMQNPRHLVRRRGQEARLRCSPMKGHSHVYWYRQLPEEGLKFMVYLQKENIIDESGMPKERFSAEFPKEGPSILRIQQVVRGDSAAYFCASSPTGGAANQPQHFGDGTRLSIL.

This clone showed up just once. The genes are TRBV6-1 and TRBJ2-1; a possible D gene is TRBD1 (6 bases). V lost 2 bases to trimming and J lost 6 bases, with 17 bases between them. This CDR3 has 16 amino acids. Germline CDR1 and CDR2: MNHNS and SASEGT. CDR3 coding DNA: TGTGCCAGCAGTGAACAGGGGAACTTGGGTATCAATGAGCAGTTCTTC. Protein sequence: CASSEQGNLGINEQFF.

The rearrangement links TRBV7-2 to TRBJ2-7; TRBD2 agrees at 9 bases. The junction had 6 bases not matched to a gene; V was cut back by 4 bases and J by 2 bases. CDR1 SGHTA and CDR2 FQGNSA come from the germline V gene. The CDR3 consists of 15 residues. The CDR3 DNA reads TGTGCCAGCAGCTCCCAGCGGGAGGCTCCCTACGAGCAGTACTTC. Translation gives CASSSQREAPYEQYF.

The rearrangement uses TRBV19 and TRBJ1-2; a weak D match, TRBD1 (5 bases). V shed 5 bases and J shed 4 bases, with 20 bases lying between them. CDR3 length equals 16 residues. Germline CDR1 LNHDA, CDR2 SQIVND (reference sequence). CDR3 amino acids: CASSPWTRGVGYGYTF. CDR3 DNA sequence: TGTGCCAGTAGTCCATGGACACGCGGTGTCGGCTATGGCTACACCTTC.

The chain uses TRBV6-1 and TRBJ2-5; D is perhaps TRBD1 (5 bases). The ends were cut back, 6 bases at V and 5 bases at J, with 19 bases in the middle. This CDR3 contains 15 residues. Germline CDR1 reads MNHNS; CDR2 reads SASEGT. The CDR3 reads CASRTVFALIETQYF. The CDR3 region has the DNA TGTGCCAGCAGGACAGTGTTTGCTCTAATTGAGACCCAGTACTTC.

The chain recombines TRBV11-2 with TRBJ2-3; 11 bases agree with TRBD1. There are 16 residues in the CDR3. Trimming cost V 7 bases and J 3 bases; bases outside gene matches: 9. Germline loops: CDR1 SGHAT, CDR2 FQNNGV. The CDR3 region is CASIAIGTGGTDTQYF. CDR3 bases: TGTGCCAGCATCGCTATTGGGACAGGGGGAACAGATACGCAGTATTTT.

This clone was detected only once. CDR3 in DNA: TGTGCCAGCACCAAGGGACTAGCGGGGTCCCAAGAGACCCAGTACTTC. Residues: CASTKGLAGSQETQYF. J is TRBJ2-5 and V is TRBV6-6; 13 nucleotides align to TRBD2. CDR1 and CDR2 from the germline V gene are MNHNY and SVGAGI (reference sequence). CDR3 size: 16 residues. Trimming removed 7 bases from V and 1 base from J; junction bases left unmatched: 6.

J is TRBJ1-5 and V is TRBV4-2; D remains ambiguous. Trimming left V 3 bases short and J 5 bases short, with 8 bases between. The CDR3 covers 13 residues. Germline CDR1 LGHNA, CDR2 YNFKEQ. The CDR3 protein is CASSHVKDQPQHF. CDR3 sequence (DNA): TGTGCCAGCAGCCATGTCAAGGATCAGCCCCAGCATTTT.

In its sample, this clone was seen once. This chain connects TRBV7-7 to TRBJ2-1; TRBD2 aligns across 8 bases. The ends lost 2 bases at V and 10 bases at J; junction bases unmatched: 10. The length of the CDR3 is 15 residues. CDR1 and CDR2 from the germline V gene are SSHAT and FNYEAQ (reference sequence). DNA of the CDR3: TGTGCCAGCAGCTTAAGTGGGCGGGAGGATCACGAGCAGTTCTTC. Residues: CASSLSGREDHEQFF. Together with reference TRBV7-7 and TRBJ2-1, the CDR3 gives the full variable domain: GAGVSQSPRYKVTKRGQDVTLRCDPISSHATLYWYQQALGQGPEFLTYFNYEAQPDKSGLPSDRFSAERPEGSISTLTIQRTEQRDSAMYRCASSLSGREDHEQFFGPGTRLTVL.

V and J are TRBV10-3 and TRBJ2-3; D is perhaps TRBD1 (6 bases). Germline CDR1 and CDR2: ENHRY and SYGVKD. V lost 6 bases and J lost 7, with 17 bases in between. The CDR3 runs 14 residues. This CDR3 reads CAISPGQTYNTQYF. The CDR3 DNA follows: TGTGCCATCAGCCCGGGACAAACGTATAATACGCAGTATTTT.

This chain uses TRBV15 with TRBJ1-5, with D hard to call. The CDR3 length is 14 residues. The ends were cut back, 1 base at V and 6 bases at J, with 10 bases in the middle. Germline assignment: CDR1 LNHNV and CDR2 YYDKDF (reference sequence). CDR3 nucleotide sequence: TGTGCCACCAGCAGAGCTTGGGGTGTTCAGCCCCAGCATTTT. It specifies CATSRAWGVQPQHF. Variable domain in full (rest from reference TRBV15 and TRBJ1-5): DAMVIQNPRYQVTQFGKPVTLSCSQTLNHNVMYWYQQKSSQAPKLLFHYYDKDFNNEADTPDNFQSRRPNTSFCFLDIRSPGLGDTAMYLCATSRAWGVQPQHFGDGTRLSIL.

The V and J genes are TRBV20-1 and TRBJ2-7, with D possibly TRBD2 on 6 matching bases. This CDR3 comprises 11 residues. V lost 0 bases and J 8 bases, leaving 8 bases between the germline ends. Germline V CDR1 and CDR2: DFQATT, SNEGSKA (reference sequence). The DNA for the CDR3 is TGCAGTGCTAGAGAGGGACTCCAGCAGTACTTC. Protein sequence: CSAREGLQQYF.

This clone was counted a few times. V is TRBV2 and J is TRBJ2-1; D is uncertain. The CDR3 is made up of 12 amino acids. The V gene lost 7 bases and the J gene lost 8 bases, with 12 bases spanning the gap. The germline V gene has CDR1 SNHLY and CDR2 FYNNEI. The CDR3 is CASMQDGDEQFF. The CDR3 bases are TGTGCCAGCATGCAAGATGGGGATGAGCAGTTCTTC.

The chain uses TRBV6-1 and TRBJ1-5; D uncertain. V dropped 2 bases and J dropped 0 bases, with 8 bases sitting between them. The CDR3 extends over 15 amino acids. Germline V gene data show CDR1 as MNHNS and CDR2 as SASEGT. CDR3 DNA: TGTGCCAGCAGTGAACCAAAGTATAGCAATCAGCCCCAGCATTTT. Residues: CASSEPKYSNQPQHF.

This clone was seen only once. The CDR3 bases are TGTGCCAGCAGTTCAGGGACACCCCTCCACTTT. As protein: CASSSGTPLHF. The J gene is TRBJ1-6, the V gene TRBV6-5; TRBD1 is a possible D gene (5 bases). The V and J ends lost 4 bases and 11 bases respectively, with 6 bases between them. Germline V lookup: CDR1 MNHEY, CDR2 SVGAGI. The CDR3 totals 11 residues.

The chain couples TRBV7-9 to TRBJ2-1; 14 nucleotides align to TRBD2. V lost 5 bases, J lost 7 bases, and 4 bases stayed unmatched. Germline CDR1 and CDR2: SEHNR and FQNEAQ (reference sequence). The CDR3 is made up of 15 amino acids. The CDR3 nucleotides are TGTGCCAGCAGCCAAGGGACTAGCGGGGGTAATGAGCAGTTCTTC. Protein product: CASSQGTSGGNEQFF.

The chain recombines TRBV10-3 with TRBJ1-4, with 8 bases identical to TRBD1. Germline trimming cut 4 bases from V and 5 bases from J; bases unmatched to any gene: 9. This CDR3 comprises 16 residues. Germline assignment: CDR1 ENHRY and CDR2 SYGVKD. The CDR3 sequence is CAISARGTGRNEKLFF. DNA for the CDR3: TGTGCCATCAGTGCCCGGGGGACAGGTCGGAATGAAAAACTGTTTTTT.

The chain links TRBV10-2 to TRBJ2-7, with D perhaps given as TRBD1 or TRBD2 (5 bases each). The CDR3 consists of 11 residues. Germline-derived CDR1 and CDR2 are WSHSY and SAAADI. V dropped 9 bases and J dropped 7 bases, with 13 bases sitting between them. The CDR3 DNA reads as TGCGCCAGTTGGGCAGGGAGTGAGCAGTACTTC. Translated: CASWAGSEQYF.

This sequence joins TRBV11-2 and TRBJ1-1; D possibly corresponds to TRBD1 (6 bases). The ends were cut back, 3 bases at V and 4 bases at J, with 18 bases in the middle. The CDR3 is 16 amino acids. Germline V lookup: CDR1 SGHAT, CDR2 FQNNGV. The CDR3 reads CASSFQGRGGSTEAFF. DNA of the CDR3: TGTGCCAGCAGCTTTCAGGGGCGCGGAGGAAGCACTGAAGCTTTCTTT.

The chain links TRBV12-5 to TRBJ2-1, with D possibly matching TRBD2 (6 bases). The V gene lost 6 bases and the J gene lost 6 bases, with 24 bases spanning the gap. CDR3 length equals 17 residues. Germline CDR1 LGHNT, CDR2 FRNRAP. The CDR3: CASGPPTVAENINEQFF. CDR3 nucleotide sequence: TGTGCTAGTGGCCCCCCTACGGTAGCGGAAAACATCAATGAGCAGTTCTTC.

V is TRBV5-1 and J is TRBJ2-5; D may match TRBD1 or TRBD2 (5 bases each). Per the germline V gene, CDR1 is SGHRS and CDR2 is YFSETQ. Trimming removed 2 bases from V and 5 bases from J, with 13 bases in between. This CDR3 has 14 amino acids. This CDR3 is CASSFGGAGETQYF. As DNA, the CDR3 is TGCGCCAGCAGCTTTGGGGGTGCCGGGGAGACCCAGTACTTC.